A single TCR beta chain is shown here with its context. The antigen remains unidentified. The data were obtained in a study of T cells in localized non-small cell lung cancer. Whole-study findings and limits: A median of approximately 54 clones ranked among the top 100 in tumor appeared in adjacent lung. Longer survival (overall) was linked to higher T cell density in blood.

Per the germline V gene, CDR1 is LNHDA and CDR2 is SQIVND (reference sequence). This CDR3 is built from 13 residues. V gave up 3 bases and J gave up 4 bases, with 9 bases separating them. Some clones are missing from TCRdb's copy, which holds only in-frame ones; the method was immunoSEQ multiplex PCR. The sample contains about 34,000 clones, around four fifths of which appear only once. Specimen: peripheral blood, collected before any cancer treatment. The gene calls are TRBV19 and TRBJ1-2, with a tentative D call TRBD1 (5 bases). The TCR comes from a male donor older than 55 with stage II squamous cell lung carcinoma. The CDR3 bases are TGTGCCAGTAGTATTGACAGTGGCTATGGCTACACCTTC. Translating it yields CASSIDSGYGYTF.